The entry below gives a single T cell receptor (beta chain) sequence along with its context. This sample was taken from a study of blood T cell repertoires in COVID-19. Study at large: The United States, Italy and Spain supplied acute and convalescent COVID-19 samples.

In the study's own analysis: Reference gene primers were amplified, and this amplification served to estimate nucleated cell counts. The repertoire was sequenced with immunoSEQ multiplex PCR; TCRdb's copy has only in-frame clones and lacks some. That table is the source of V, J and clone size, and D and trimming were worked out from the DNA. The sample lists tens of thousands of clones, around 90% occurring once. CDR1 and CDR2 from the germline V gene are GTSNPN and SVGIG (reference sequence). Between the trimmed V and J ends, which lost 3 bases and 4 bases, there was a span of 18 bases. The CDR3 contains 15 residues.

The sample consisted of peripheral blood. This clonotype was sampled from a man older than 75 with acute or convalescent COVID-19. The chain links TRBV30 to TRBJ1-1, with a tentative D call TRBD1 (6 bases). CDR3 in DNA: TGTGCCTGGAGCTATAGACAGGTTTTAGGCACTGAAGCTTTCTTT. Translation: CAWSYRQVLGTEAFF.